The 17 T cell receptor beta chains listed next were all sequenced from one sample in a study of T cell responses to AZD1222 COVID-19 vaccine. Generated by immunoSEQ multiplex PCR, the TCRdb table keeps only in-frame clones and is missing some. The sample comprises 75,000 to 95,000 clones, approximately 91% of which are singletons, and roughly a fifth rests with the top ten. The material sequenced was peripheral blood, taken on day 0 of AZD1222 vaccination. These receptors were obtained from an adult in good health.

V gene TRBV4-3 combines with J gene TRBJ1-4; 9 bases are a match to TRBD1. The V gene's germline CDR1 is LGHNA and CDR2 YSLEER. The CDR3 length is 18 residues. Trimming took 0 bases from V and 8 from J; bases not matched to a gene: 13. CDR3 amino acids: CASSQDWIATGGGEKLFF. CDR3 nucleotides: TGCGCCAGCAGCCAAGATTGGATTGCGACAGGGGGAGGGGAAAAACTGTTTTTT.

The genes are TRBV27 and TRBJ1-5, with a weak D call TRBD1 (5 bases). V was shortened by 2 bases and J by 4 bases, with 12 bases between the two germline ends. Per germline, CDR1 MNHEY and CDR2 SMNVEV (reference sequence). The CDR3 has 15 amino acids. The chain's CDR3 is CASSLIGGWNQPQHF. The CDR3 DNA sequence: TGTGCCAGCAGTTTAATCGGGGGTTGGAATCAGCCCCAGCATTTT.

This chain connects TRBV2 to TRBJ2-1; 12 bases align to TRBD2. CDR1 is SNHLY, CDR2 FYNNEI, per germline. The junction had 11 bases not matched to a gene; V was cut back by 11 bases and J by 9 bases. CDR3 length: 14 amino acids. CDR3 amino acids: CAGALAGGPFEQFF. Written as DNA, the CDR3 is TGTGCCGGAGCCCTAGCGGGAGGGCCCTTTGAGCAGTTCTTC.

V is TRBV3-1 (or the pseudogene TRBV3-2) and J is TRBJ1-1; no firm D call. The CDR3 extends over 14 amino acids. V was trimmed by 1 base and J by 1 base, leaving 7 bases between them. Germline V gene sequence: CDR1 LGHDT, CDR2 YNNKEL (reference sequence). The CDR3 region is CASSQGVRNTEAFF. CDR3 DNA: TGTGCCAGCAGCCAAGGGGTTCGGAACACTGAAGCTTTCTTT.

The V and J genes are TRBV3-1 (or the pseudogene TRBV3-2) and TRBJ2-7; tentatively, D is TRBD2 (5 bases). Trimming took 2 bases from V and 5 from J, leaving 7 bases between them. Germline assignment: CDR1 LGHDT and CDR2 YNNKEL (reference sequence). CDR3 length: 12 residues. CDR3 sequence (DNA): TGTGCCAGCAGCCAAACTAGTAACGAGCAGTACTTC. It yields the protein CASSQTSNEQYF.

CDR3 sequence reads: CASRPGLAVSGTDTQYF. The CDR3 DNA follows: TGTGCCAGCAGACCGGGACTAGCGGTTTCGGGGACAGATACGCAGTATTTT. The chain has TRBV14 and TRBJ2-3; TRBD2 matches 11 bases. CDR1 and CDR2 from the germline V gene are SGHDN and FVKESK. The junction had 11 bases not matched to a gene; V was cut back by 6 bases and J by 3 bases. This CDR3 spans 17 amino acids.

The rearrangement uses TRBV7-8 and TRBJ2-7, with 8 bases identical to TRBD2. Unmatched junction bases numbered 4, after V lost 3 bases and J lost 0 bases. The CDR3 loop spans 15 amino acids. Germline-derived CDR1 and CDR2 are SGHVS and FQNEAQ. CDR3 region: CASSLERGLSYEQYF. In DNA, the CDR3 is TGTGCCAGCAGCTTGGAGCGGGGGCTCTCCTACGAGCAGTACTTC.

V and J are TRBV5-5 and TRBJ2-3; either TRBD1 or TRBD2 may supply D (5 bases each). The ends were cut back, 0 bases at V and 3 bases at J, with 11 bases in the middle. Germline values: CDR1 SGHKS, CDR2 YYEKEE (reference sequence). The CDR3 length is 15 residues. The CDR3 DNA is TGTGCCAGCAGCTTGGCGGGGCAGATAACAGATACGCAGTATTTT. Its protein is CASSLAGQITDTQYF.

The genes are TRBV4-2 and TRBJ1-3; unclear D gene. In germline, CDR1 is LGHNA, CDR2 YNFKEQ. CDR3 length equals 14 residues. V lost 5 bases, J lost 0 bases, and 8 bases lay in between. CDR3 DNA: TGTGCCAGCAGCGGGTCCGGCTCTGGAAACACCATATATTTT. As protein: CASSGSGSGNTIYF.

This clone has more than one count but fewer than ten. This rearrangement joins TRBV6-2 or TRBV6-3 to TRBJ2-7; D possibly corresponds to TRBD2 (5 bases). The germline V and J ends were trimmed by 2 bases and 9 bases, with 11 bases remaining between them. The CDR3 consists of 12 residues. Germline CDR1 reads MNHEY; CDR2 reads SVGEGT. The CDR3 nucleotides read TGTGCCAGCAGTTACAGGGTAGCGAGGCAGTACTTC. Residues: CASSYRVARQYF.

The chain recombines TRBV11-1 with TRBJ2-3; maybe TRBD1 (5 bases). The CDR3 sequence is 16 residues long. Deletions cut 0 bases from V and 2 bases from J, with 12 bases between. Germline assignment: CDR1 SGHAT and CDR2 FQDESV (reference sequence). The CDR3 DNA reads TGTGCCAGCAGCTTAGCATCCGCCAGGGACACAGATACGCAGTATTTT. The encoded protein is CASSLASARDTDTQYF.

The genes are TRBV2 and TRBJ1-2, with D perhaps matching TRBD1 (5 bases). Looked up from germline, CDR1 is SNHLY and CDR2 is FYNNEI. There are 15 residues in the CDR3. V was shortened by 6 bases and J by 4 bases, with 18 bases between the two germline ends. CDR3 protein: CASRGGTANSYGYTF. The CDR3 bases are TGTGCCAGCAGGGGAGGGACGGCAAATTCCTATGGCTACACCTTC.

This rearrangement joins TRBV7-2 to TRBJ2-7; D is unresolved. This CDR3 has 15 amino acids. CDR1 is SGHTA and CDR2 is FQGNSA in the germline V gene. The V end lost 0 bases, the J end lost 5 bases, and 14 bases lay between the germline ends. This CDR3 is CASSLAFDRRNEQYF. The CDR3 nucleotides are TGTGCCAGCAGCTTAGCGTTTGATCGCCGGAACGAGCAGTACTTC.

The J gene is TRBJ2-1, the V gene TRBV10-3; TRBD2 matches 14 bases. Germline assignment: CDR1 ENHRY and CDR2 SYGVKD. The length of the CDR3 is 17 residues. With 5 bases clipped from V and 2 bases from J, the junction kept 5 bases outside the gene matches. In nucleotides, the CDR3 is TGTGCCATCAGTTCCGGGACTAGCGGGGGTACCTACAATGAGCAGTTCTTC. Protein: CAISSGTSGGTYNEQFF.

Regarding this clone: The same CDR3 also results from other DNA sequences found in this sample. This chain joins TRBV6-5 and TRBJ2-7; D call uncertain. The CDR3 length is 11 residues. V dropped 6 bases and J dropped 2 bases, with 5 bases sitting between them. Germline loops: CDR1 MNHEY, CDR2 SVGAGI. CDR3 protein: CASSSTYEQYF. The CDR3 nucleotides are TGTGCCAGCAGCTCGACCTACGAGCAGTACTTC.

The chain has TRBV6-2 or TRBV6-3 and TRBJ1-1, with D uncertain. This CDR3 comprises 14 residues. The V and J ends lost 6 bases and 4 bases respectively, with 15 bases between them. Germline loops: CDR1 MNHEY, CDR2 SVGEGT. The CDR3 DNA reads TGTGCCAGCAGCCGGGAGGAAATGAGCACTGAAGCTTTCTTT. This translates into CASSREEMSTEAFF.

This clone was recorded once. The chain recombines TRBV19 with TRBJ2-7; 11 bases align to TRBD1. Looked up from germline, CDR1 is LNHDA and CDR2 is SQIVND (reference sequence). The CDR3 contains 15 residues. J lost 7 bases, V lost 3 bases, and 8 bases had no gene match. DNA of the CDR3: TGTGCCAGTAGTATGGTGGGACAGGGGGGCGAAGAGCAGTACTTC. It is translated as CASSMVGQGGEEQYF.